Listed here is a single T cell receptor (beta chain). What it binds is not known. The authors produced TCR alpha and TCR beta cDNA libraries with sample barcodes and UMIs by 5'RACE using constant-segment primers. TCRdb reanalysed the 5' RACE reads using MiXCR and keeps one entry per CDR3 protein. The sample lists more than 400,000 distinct CDR3 sequences, 15% to 20% occurring once. The data derive from a study of T-cell memory formation after mild COVID-19. Turning to the study itself: TCR clusters mostly belonged to single donors.

The CDR3 sequence is 15 residues long. V gave up 1 base and J gave up 4 bases, with 14 bases separating them. Germline CDR1 reads SEHNR; CDR2 reads FQNEAQ (reference sequence). Overall study findings and caveats: Most CD4+ clones that shrank were in CM and EM, while CD8+ ones turned up in EMRA.

Sequencing was done on a sample of PBMCs or a T cell subset sorted from them (not recorded which). This TCR derives from an adult woman who had mild COVID-19 (a few samples of this study predate the infection). Cell type and time point are not known. The chain is built from TRBV7-9 and TRBJ2-7; D is possibly TRBD1 (6 bases). DNA of the CDR3: TGTGCCAGCAGCTTAGGGCAGGGACAACTATACGAGCAGTACTTC. Its protein is CASSLGQGQLYEQYF.